The 28 T cell receptor beta chains below all came from one sample that was sequenced in a study of shared clonotypes between healthy human individuals. TCRdb keeps only in-frame clones here, not all; method: immunoSEQ multiplex PCR. In the table there are roughly 380,000 clones, approximately 96% of which are singletons. The material sequenced was memory CD8+ T cells sorted from blood. Stated subset: CD45RO+ cells pooled with CCR7-negative TemRA cells. These TCRs come from a man aged 30-40 years in good health.

The chain is built from TRBV2 and TRBJ2-7; 8 nucleotides line up with TRBD1. The ends lost 2 bases at V and 6 bases at J; junction bases unmatched: 9. Germline loops: CDR1 SNHLY, CDR2 FYNNEI. The CDR3 extends over 15 amino acids. The CDR3 nucleotides are TGTGCCAGCAGTGAAAGGGGAAGGACAGGGTTCGAGCAGTACTTC. This codes for CASSERGRTGFEQYF.

The J gene is TRBJ1-2, the V gene TRBV12-5, with 8 bases identical to TRBD1. J lost 11 bases, V lost 3 bases, and 8 bases had no gene match. Germline V gene lookup returns CDR1 LGHNT and CDR2 FRNRAP. CDR3 length equals 13 residues. This CDR3 is CASGLAGGSGYTF. The CDR3, as DNA: TGTGCTAGTGGTTTAGCAGGGGGCTCCGGGTACACCTTC.

The rearrangement joins TRBV2 to TRBJ2-2; 8 bases align to TRBD1. V was pared by 6 bases and J by 4 bases, with 4 bases of the junction left unmatched. Germline CDR1 and CDR2: SNHLY and FYNNEI. This CDR3 is 14 amino acids long. CDR3 nucleotide sequence: TGTGCCAGCAGGGACAGGGTAGGCACCGGGGAGCTGTTTTTT. Translated, it gives CASRDRVGTGELFF.

This chain links TRBV6-1 with TRBJ2-5; 14 positions agree with TRBD2. J lost 2 bases, V lost 4 bases, and 6 bases had no gene match. Per the germline V gene, CDR1 is MNHNS and CDR2 is SASEGT. This CDR3 has 17 residues. In DNA, the CDR3 is TGTGCCAGCAGTGGACTAGCGGGAGGGCCCCGGCAAGAGACCCAGTACTTC. Translating gives CASSGLAGGPRQETQYF.

The J gene is TRBJ2-3, the V gene TRBV10-1; D remains unclear. The CDR3 contains 15 residues. The germline V gene encodes CDR1 WNHNN and CDR2 SYGVQD (reference sequence). The germline V and J ends were trimmed by 0 bases and 4 bases, with 11 bases remaining between them. Written as DNA, the CDR3 is TGCGCCAGCAGTGAGTCCCGTCCTTGGGCAGATACGCAGTATTTT. Residues: CASSESRPWADTQYF.

The chain uses TRBV7-2 and TRBJ2-2; TRBD1 is a possible D gene (5 bases). The germline CDR1 and CDR2 sequences are SGHTA and FQGNSA. The CDR3 is made up of 14 amino acids. The V and J ends lost 1 base and 5 bases respectively, with 8 bases between them. This CDR3 reads CASSLEGKTGELFF. For the CDR3, the DNA is TGTGCCAGCAGCTTAGAGGGGAAAACCGGGGAGCTGTTTTTT.

The CDR3, as DNA: TGTGCCACCAGCAACCAAAGCAGGACAGGGACCAATCGCTACACCTTC. Translating gives CATSNQSRTGTNRYTF. The chain carries TRBV15 and TRBJ1-2, with TRBD1 identical over 8 bases. The CDR3 is 16 amino acids. J lost 9 bases, V lost 4 bases, and 16 bases had no gene match. Germline values: CDR1 LNHNV, CDR2 YYDKDF (reference sequence).

This sequence joins TRBV4-2 and TRBJ2-7, with 7 bases fitting TRBD2. The CDR3 is 16 residues long. The junction had 8 bases not matched to a gene; V was cut back by 1 base and J by 2 bases. Germline V gives CDR1 LGHNA, CDR2 YNFKEQ. CDR3 in DNA: TGTGCCAGCAGCCAAGCATCTCTAGCGGCGGCCTACGAGCAGTACTTC. Its protein is CASSQASLAAAYEQYF.

Concerning this clone itself: One end of the junction is discordant with germline, which a read error may explain. Other DNA variants within this sample encode the same CDR3. The chain has TRBV20-1 and TRBJ2-5; no clear D gene. The germline gives CDR1 DFQATT, CDR2 SNEGSKA (reference sequence). The CDR3 covers 11 residues. Written as DNA, the CDR3 is TGCAGCGCTAGGATCCAAGAGACCCAGTACTTC. The encoded protein is CSARIQETQYF.

In regard to this clone: The same CDR3 also results from other DNA sequences found in this sample. V is TRBV5-1 and J is TRBJ1-3, with no clear D. This CDR3 spans 14 amino acids. CDR1 and CDR2 (germline): SGHRS, YFSETQ. The V end lost 2 bases, the J end lost 0 bases, and 6 bases lay between the germline ends. The CDR3 region is CASSLGSSGNTIYF. CDR3 nucleotides: TGCGCCAGCAGCTTAGGGTCCTCTGGAAACACCATATATTTT.

This chain connects TRBV28 to TRBJ2-6, with 13 bases identical to TRBD2. Germline CDR1 and CDR2: MDHEN and SYDVKM. The CDR3 extends over 16 amino acids. V lost 6 bases, J lost 1 base, and 0 bases stayed unmatched. CDR3 amino acids: CASRTSGRSGANVLTF. CDR3 DNA: TGTGCCAGCAGGACTAGCGGGAGGTCTGGGGCCAACGTCCTGACTTTC.

The J gene is TRBJ2-4, the V gene TRBV13; 9 nucleotides match TRBD1. Germline V gene data show CDR1 as PRHDT and CDR2 as FYEKMQ (reference sequence). V lost 4 bases to trimming and J lost 5 bases; unmatched junction nucleotides: 0. This CDR3 spans 13 amino acids. Here the CDR3 DNA reads TGTGCCAGCAGCTGGGACAGGGAAAACATTCAGTACTTC. Its protein product is CASSWDRENIQYF.

The rearrangement links TRBV9 to TRBJ2-7, with D tentatively TRBD1 (6 bases). V was pared by 0 bases and J by 2 bases, with 12 bases between. This CDR3 contains 15 residues. Looked up from germline, CDR1 is SGDLS and CDR2 is YYNGEE. The DNA for the CDR3 is TGTGCCAGCAGCGTAGGACAGGCCGAGGCCTACGAGCAGTACTTC. Protein: CASSVGQAEAYEQYF.

This chain uses TRBV6-5 with TRBJ2-7; TRBD2 agrees at 12 bases. The CDR3 consists of 14 residues. Germline V lookup: CDR1 MNHEY, CDR2 SVGAGI. After removal of 10 bases from V and 2 bases from J, the junction contained 6 bases not matched to a gene. The chain's CDR3 is CATRLAGAPYEQYF. In DNA form, the CDR3 reads TGTGCCACCAGACTAGCGGGAGCCCCCTACGAGCAGTACTTC.

The chain employs TRBV6-1 and TRBJ2-3, with D unresolved. The V end was cut by 4 bases, the J end by 4 bases, with 9 bases between. Per the germline V gene, CDR1 is MNHNS and CDR2 is SASEGT. There are 13 residues in the CDR3. CDR3: CASSANVADTQYF. CDR3 coding DNA: TGTGCCAGCAGTGCTAATGTCGCAGATACGCAGTATTTT.

The chain employs TRBV7-2 and TRBJ2-7; weak D call: TRBD1 (6 bases). The CDR3 has 13 amino acids. CDR1 is SGHTA and CDR2 is FQGNSA in the germline V gene. V was pared by 5 bases and J by 5 bases, with 13 bases between. The CDR3 DNA reads TGTGCCAGCAGCCGCGCAGGGGCGCACGAGCAGTACTTC. Its translation is CASSRAGAHEQYF.

This chain connects TRBV6-5 to TRBJ1-5; D is uncertain. Deletions cut 0 bases from V and 4 bases from J, with 4 bases between. Germline V lookup: CDR1 MNHEY, CDR2 SVGAGI. CDR3 size: 13 residues. The CDR3 here is CASSYSTNQPQHF. The CDR3 DNA sequence: TGTGCCAGCAGTTACTCGACAAATCAGCCCCAGCATTTT.

This chain uses TRBV16 with TRBJ2-5, with D maybe TRBD1 (5 bases). Looked up from germline, CDR1 is KGHSY and CDR2 is FQNENV. Trimming stripped 0 bases from V and 1 base from J, with 9 bases between. CDR3 length: 15 amino acids. This chain's CDR3 is CASSQSVTVQETQYF. CDR3 nucleotide sequence: TGTGCCAGCAGCCAATCGGTGACAGTCCAAGAGACCCAGTACTTC.

This chain uses TRBV19 with TRBJ2-6, with D uncertain. CDR1 is LNHDA, CDR2 SQIVND, per germline (reference sequence). This CDR3 comprises 16 residues. The V gene lost 0 bases and the J gene lost 0 bases, with 6 bases spanning the gap. The CDR3 DNA follows: TGTGCCAGTAGTATAGAGGTCGGCTCTGGGGCCAACGTCCTGACTTTC. It codes for CASSIEVGSGANVLTF.

V gene TRBV19 combines with J gene TRBJ2-6; a weak D match, TRBD1 (5 bases). Germline assignment: CDR1 LNHDA and CDR2 SQIVND (reference sequence). The CDR3 loop spans 15 amino acids. Trimming pared 2 bases from V and 1 base from J, leaving 6 bases between. Here the CDR3 reads CASSISGSGANVLTF. The DNA for the CDR3 is TGTGCCAGTAGTATATCAGGGTCTGGGGCCAACGTCCTGACTTTC.

The rearrangement links TRBV5-4 to TRBJ1-4, with unresolved D. Looked up from germline, CDR1 is SGHNT and CDR2 is YYREEE (reference sequence). Trimming removed 4 bases at V and 0 bases at J, with 7 bases between. The CDR3 runs to 14 residues. CDR3: CASSLAPTNEKLFF. Here the CDR3 DNA reads TGTGCCAGCAGCCTGGCACCAACTAATGAAAAACTGTTTTTT.

This clone appeared once. This rearrangement joins TRBV4-1 to TRBJ1-2; TRBD1 matches at 8 bases. This CDR3 has 17 residues. Germline lookup yields CDR1 MGHRA and CDR2 YSYEKL. With 0 bases clipped from V and 8 bases from J, the junction kept 14 bases outside the gene matches. The CDR3 DNA follows: TGCGCCAGCAGCCAAGATGGGCGCACCGGGACAGGAGGGGGCTACACCTTC. Encoded protein: CASSQDGRTGTGGGYTF.

The chain carries TRBV19 and TRBJ2-7; no firm D call. Trimming cost V 3 bases and J 3 bases, with 9 bases left between them. This CDR3 region has 13 residues. Germline loops: CDR1 LNHDA, CDR2 SQIVND (reference sequence). As DNA, the CDR3 is TGTGCCAGTAGTATTCGGCTGTTCTACGAGCAGTACTTC. Its protein is CASSIRLFYEQYF.

The V gene is TRBV5-6, the J gene TRBJ2-1; perhaps TRBD1 as D (5 bases). Germline lookup yields CDR1 SGHDT and CDR2 YYEEEE. CDR3 length equals 13 residues. The V and J ends lost 1 base and 9 bases respectively, with 11 bases between them. The CDR3 here is CASSLRTLGEQFF. The DNA of the CDR3 is TGTGCCAGCAGCTTGCGGACATTGGGTGAGCAGTTCTTC.

CDR3 sequence reads: CASSFTGGYGYTF. The CDR3 nucleotides are TGTGCCAGCAGTTTTACAGGGGGCTATGGCTACACCTTC. The chain links TRBV27 to TRBJ1-2; 8 nucleotides align to TRBD1. With 3 bases clipped from V and 4 bases from J, the junction kept 1 base outside the gene matches. The CDR3 is 13 residues long. Germline V gene lookup returns CDR1 MNHEY and CDR2 SMNVEV (reference sequence).

CDR3 DNA: TGTGCCAGCAGCCTATCACAGGGGGCGCGAACCGGGGAGCTGTTTTTT. It yields the protein CASSLSQGARTGELFF. This chain links TRBV5-6 with TRBJ2-2; 9 positions agree with TRBD1. Germline-derived CDR1 and CDR2 are SGHDT and YYEEEE. The ends lost 4 bases at V and 5 bases at J; junction bases unmatched: 9. The CDR3 is made up of 16 amino acids.

V gene TRBV29-1 combines with J gene TRBJ2-3; no clear D gene. Germline V gene data show CDR1 as SQVTM and CDR2 as ANQGSEA. The length of the CDR3 is 13 residues. Trimming removed 4 bases from V and 4 bases from J, with 12 bases in between. Here the CDR3 DNA reads TGCAGCGTTGGTAGGTCCGGCGCAGATACGCAGTATTTT. This translates into CSVGRSGADTQYF.

This clone has a single count. The genes are TRBV7-9 and TRBJ2-7, with no clear D. Germline CDR1 and CDR2: SEHNR and FQNEAQ (reference sequence). This CDR3 has 13 residues. The V end lost 5 bases, the J end lost 7 bases, and 15 bases lay between the germline ends. The CDR3 region is CASSPNSPREQYF. CDR3 bases: TGTGCCAGCAGCCCTAACTCCCCCCGGGAGCAGTACTTC.